Included here is one T cell receptor (beta chain) sequence, with context. Its cognate antigen is unknown. This sample stems from a study of regulatory T cells in long-lasting Graves disease. Study-wide points: The work looked only at peripheral blood and did not look at thyroid tissue.

For TCR beta, libraries came from iRepertoire HTBI primers and Arm-PCR of CDR3 regions. TCRdb re-analysed the multiplex PCR reads in MiXCR, keeping a single row per CDR3 protein. This repertoire shows hundreds of thousands of distinct CDR3 sequences, 15% to 20% found once; its top ten account for 15% to 20%. Time point described: newly diagnosed GD, antithyroid drugs for less than 3 months. PBMC-derived RNA was used for the TCR library. Germline V gene lookup returns CDR1 MNHNS and CDR2 SASEGT. CDR3 length: 12 residues. The data were also submitted as part of a second study, on T cells in Graves' hyperthyroidism and ophthalmopathy.

Source: peripheral blood mononuclear cells (PBMCs), taken at new diagnosis, from a patient treated with antithyroid drugs. This TCR was recovered from a woman aged 25-40 years with Graves disease. The chain has TRBV6-1 and TRBJ2-4; 7 bases are a match to TRBD2. DNA of the CDR3: TGTCTCAGCGCGGGGCGCGGGAGCATTCAGTACTTC. This gives the protein CLSAGRGSIQYF.